This TCR beta chain originates from a study of T cell responses to AZD1222 COVID-19 vaccine. Germline V gives CDR1 KGHDR, CDR2 SFDVKD. The V end lost 3 bases, the J end lost 0 bases, and 17 bases lay between the germline ends. The CDR3 runs to 19 residues. Concerning this clone itself: Its antigen is unidentified.

Study outcomes and limitations: Recipients of two AZD1222 doses showed rising Spike-specific TCR breadth and depth. Regions 160-218 and 743-854 dominated among vaccine-associated CD4 TCRs spanning spike.

Clones were sequenced by immunoSEQ multiplex PCR, and TCRdb holds only the in-frame ones, with some missing. The sample gives about 120,000 clones, 80% to 90% of which show up once; about 1.5% is in the top ten. The chain carries TRBV24-1 and TRBJ2-6, with D possibly called TRBD1 or TRBD2 (5 bases each). The source is an adult in good health. Sequenced here: peripheral blood, sampled on day 0 of AZD1222 vaccination. CDR3 loop: CATSDPYSGPRSGANVLTF. In DNA, the CDR3 is TGTGCCACCAGTGATCCCTACTCGGGACCGCGCTCTGGGGCCAACGTCCTGACTTTC.